These 21 T cell receptor beta chains share one sample of origin, sequenced in a study of blood T cell repertoires in COVID-19. Measured with immunoSEQ multiplex PCR; TCRdb has only the in-frame clones, and not every one. The top ten hold 10% to 14% of the sample, which has 200,000 to 250,000 clones, 70% to 90% seen once. The source material was PBMCs or T cells enriched from blood (not recorded which). The origin of the receptors is a man younger than 45 who had recovered from COVID-19.

The V and J genes are TRBV4-1 and TRBJ1-2; perhaps TRBD1 as D (6 bases). Germline CDR1 and CDR2: MGHRA and YSYEKL. Trimming removed 4 bases at V and 5 bases at J, with 8 bases between. This CDR3 spans 12 amino acids. DNA of the CDR3: TGCGCCAGCAGCCGGACAGATTATGGCTACACCTTC. This translates into CASSRTDYGYTF.

The rearrangement links TRBV6-5 to TRBJ2-7; D is uncertain. There are 15 residues in the CDR3. CDR1 is MNHEY and CDR2 is SVGAGI in the germline V gene. Trimming took 5 bases from V and 0 from J, leaving 14 bases between them. CDR3 sequence: CASSLRSGFSYEQYF. The CDR3 DNA is TGTGCCAGCAGTCTACGTTCCGGGTTCTCCTACGAGCAGTACTTC.

This CDR3 is CASSLRAFSYNEQFF. CDR3 sequence (DNA): TGTGCCAGCAGTTTGCGGGCTTTTTCCTACAATGAGCAGTTCTTC. The chain combines TRBV28 with TRBJ2-1, with D possibly being TRBD2 (5 bases). This CDR3 region has 15 residues. Germline V gene lookup returns CDR1 MDHEN and CDR2 SYDVKM. V shed 3 bases and J shed 1 base, with 10 bases lying between them.

The chain has TRBV7-2 and TRBJ1-6; D is unresolved. The germline gives CDR1 SGHTA, CDR2 FQGNSA. CDR3 length: 11 residues. Trimming took 5 bases from V and 13 from J, leaving 9 bases between them. The CDR3 spells CASSLEGPLHF. DNA for the CDR3: TGTGCCAGCAGCCTCGAGGGTCCCCTCCACTTT.

This sequence joins TRBV28 and TRBJ1-1; TRBD1 might be the D (5 bases). The CDR3 covers 14 residues. Germline V lookup: CDR1 MDHEN, CDR2 SYDVKM. V lost 5 bases to trimming and J lost 5 bases, with 15 bases between them. The DNA of the CDR3 is TGTGCCAGCAGTACTCCCGGGGCGGGGACTGAAGCTTTCTTT. Its translation: CASSTPGAGTEAFF.

This clone was detected a few times. This sequence joins TRBV10-3 and TRBJ1-2; the match to TRBD1 covers 7 bases. The CDR3 loop spans 13 amino acids. The V segment lost 4 bases and the J segment 2 bases; nucleotides outside the gene matches: 1. Germline V gives CDR1 ENHRY, CDR2 SYGVKD. This chain's CDR3 is CAISATGNYGYTF. CDR3 in DNA: TGTGCCATCAGTGCGACAGGGAACTATGGCTACACCTTC.

The V call is TRBV7-2, the J call TRBJ2-3; 10 bases line up with TRBD2. This CDR3 comprises 17 residues. CDR1 is SGHTA and CDR2 is FQGNSA in the germline V gene. J gave up 5 bases and V 5 bases, and 13 bases lay outside the gene matches. The CDR3 is CASSLGAASGGIDTQYF. Here the CDR3 DNA reads TGTGCCAGCAGCCTAGGGGCGGCTAGCGGGGGAATAGATACGCAGTATTTT.

Remarks on this clone: At the DNA level, this CDR3 is encoded by other sequences in the same sample as well. This chain joins TRBV9 and TRBJ2-7; perhaps TRBD2 as D (6 bases). V was pared by 1 base and J by 2 bases, with 13 bases between. The germline CDR1 and CDR2 sequences are SGDLS and YYNGEE. The CDR3 has 15 residues. CDR3 residues: CASSVLAGPTYEQYF. DNA of the CDR3: TGTGCCAGCAGCGTACTGGCGGGGCCTACCTACGAGCAGTACTTC.

The genes are TRBV19 and TRBJ2-7; a weak D match, TRBD2 (5 bases). The V gene lost 9 bases and the J gene lost 6 bases, with 12 bases spanning the gap. The CDR3 sequence is 11 residues long. The V gene's germline CDR1 is LNHDA and CDR2 SQIVND (reference sequence). As DNA, the CDR3 is TGTGCCAGGACTAAATACGGCGAGCAGTACTTC. As protein: CARTKYGEQYF.

This chain uses TRBV2 with TRBJ1-4; 8 nucleotides agree with TRBD1. Per germline, CDR1 SNHLY and CDR2 FYNNEI. V lost 7 bases to trimming and J lost 0 bases; unmatched junction nucleotides: 4. The CDR3 covers 15 residues. CDR3 in amino acids: CASTIQGATNEKLFF. In nucleotides, the CDR3 is TGTGCCAGCACAATACAGGGGGCAACTAATGAAAAACTGTTTTTT.

J is TRBJ1-3 and V is TRBV3-1 (or the pseudogene TRBV3-2); no firm D call. The V gene lost 3 bases and the J gene lost 1 base, with 22 bases spanning the gap. Germline CDR1 LGHDT, CDR2 YNNKEL (reference sequence). CDR3 length: 19 amino acids. CDR3 sequence reads: CASSQGANIMDFSGNTIYF. The CDR3 DNA follows: TGTGCCAGCAGCCAGGGAGCGAATATCATGGATTTTTCTGGAAACACCATATATTTT.

The chain employs TRBV18 and TRBJ2-2; TRBD2 might be the D (6 bases). Germline CDR1 reads KGHSH; CDR2 reads LQKENI. The CDR3 length is 14 residues. Between the trimmed V and J ends, which lost 3 bases and 4 bases, there was a span of 9 bases. The CDR3, as DNA: TGTGCCAGCTCACCTAGCGGAAGCACCGGGGAGCTGTTTTTT. Its translation: CASSPSGSTGELFF.

This clone has more than one count but fewer than ten. At the DNA level, this CDR3 is encoded by other sequences in the same sample as well. CDR3 sequence reads: CASGLQGNTEAFF. The CDR3 DNA sequence: TGTGCTAGTGGTCTCCAGGGGAACACTGAAGCTTTCTTT. This chain connects TRBV12-5 to TRBJ1-1, with D possibly being TRBD1 (5 bases). V was trimmed by 5 bases and J by 1 base, leaving 8 bases between them. Germline V gene sequence: CDR1 LGHNT, CDR2 FRNRAP. The CDR3 runs 13 residues. The whole variable domain, filled in from reference TRBV12-5 and TRBJ1-1, reads DARVTQTPRHKVTEMGQEVTMRCQPILGHNTVFWYRQTMMQGLELLAYFRNRAPLDDSGMPKDRFSAEMPDATLATLKIQPSEPRDSAVYFCASGLQGNTEAFFGQGTRLTVV.

V gene TRBV27 combines with J gene TRBJ1-2; tentative D call: TRBD1 (6 bases). Germline V CDR1 and CDR2: MNHEY, SMNVEV (reference sequence). V was pared by 10 bases and J by 6 bases, with 12 bases between. This CDR3 region has 11 residues. Here the CDR3 reads CATEGGNGYTF. The CDR3 bases are TGTGCCACCGAGGGGGGGAATGGCTACACCTTC.

A single count supports this clone. V gene TRBV19 combines with J gene TRBJ1-4; D not resolved. Germline-derived CDR1 and CDR2 are LNHDA and SQIVND (reference sequence). The V end was cut by 7 bases, the J end by 8 bases, with 17 bases between. CDR3 length equals 14 residues. The CDR3, as DNA: TGTGCCAGTACACGTGCGAGGGTGGCGGAAAAACTGTTTTTT. Protein product: CASTRARVAEKLFF.

V usage is TRBV9 and J usage is TRBJ1-2, with 7 bases identical to TRBD1. The CDR3 length is 16 residues. Germline loops: CDR1 SGDLS, CDR2 YYNGEE. The J segment lost 4 bases and the V segment lost 3 bases, leaving 12 bases of the junction unmatched. In DNA, the CDR3 is TGTGCCAGCAGCGAAAGGGGGCAAGACCTCAGCTATGGCTACACCTTC. Encoded protein: CASSERGQDLSYGYTF.

The chain links TRBV7-9 to TRBJ1-1; D may be TRBD1 (5 bases). This CDR3 region has 14 residues. V dropped 5 bases and J dropped 1 base, with 11 bases sitting between them. Germline V gives CDR1 SEHNR, CDR2 FQNEAQ (reference sequence). The CDR3 is CASSPGQGNTEAFF. The CDR3 DNA follows: TGTGCCAGCAGCCCCGGCCAGGGGAACACTGAAGCTTTCTTT.

CDR3 sequence (DNA): TGTGCCAGCTACCTTAGAGGGGGGAACACTGAAGCTTTCTTT. Amino acids: CASYLRGGNTEAFF. The J gene is TRBJ1-1, the V gene TRBV2; D perhaps matches TRBD1 (6 bases). CDR1 and CDR2 from the germline V gene are SNHLY and FYNNEI. The CDR3 is 14 amino acids. Trimming cost V 8 bases and J 1 base, with 14 bases left between them.

CDR3 in DNA: TGTGCCAGTAGCCCTGGACAGGGGAAGGGCACAGATACGCAGTATTTT. Encoded protein: CASSPGQGKGTDTQYF. The chain carries TRBV19 and TRBJ2-3; 9 nucleotides match TRBD1. CDR1 and CDR2 from the germline V gene are LNHDA and SQIVND (reference sequence). After removal of 6 bases from V and 1 base from J, the junction contained 8 bases not matched to a gene. This CDR3 is 16 amino acids long. The full variable domain, in which reference TRBV19 and TRBJ2-3 provide the parts outside the CDR3, is DGGITQSPKYLFRKEGQNVTLSCEQNLNHDAMYWYRQDPGQGLRLIYYSQIVNDFQKGDIAEGYSVSREKKESFPLTVTSAQKNPTAFYLCASSPGQGKGTDTQYFGPGTRLTVL.

This clone was seen once. This chain joins TRBV19 and TRBJ2-7, with 7 bases matching TRBD1. Germline assignment: CDR1 LNHDA and CDR2 SQIVND (reference sequence). The CDR3 extends over 14 amino acids. Trimming took 4 bases from V and 3 from J; bases not matched to a gene: 6. CDR3 in amino acids: CASSTLGQVYEQYF. The CDR3 nucleotides read TGTGCCAGTAGTACTCTAGGACAGGTCTACGAGCAGTACTTC.

The gene calls are TRBV10-3 and TRBJ1-3, with 7 bases fitting TRBD1. The germline V gene has CDR1 ENHRY and CDR2 SYGVKD. This CDR3 has 15 residues. After removal of 7 bases from V and 2 bases from J, the junction contained 8 bases not matched to a gene. CDR3 protein: CAIMRQGSTGNTIYF. The DNA for the CDR3 is TGTGCCATCATGCGACAGGGAAGTACTGGAAACACCATATATTTT.